What follows are 15 T cell receptor beta chains derived from one specimen sequenced in a study of early T cells in non-severe SARS-CoV-2 infection. TCRdb processed the 5' RACE reads anew with MiXCR; each CDR3 protein has one entry. Among approximately 74,000 distinct CDR3 sequences listed, 11% to 15% were seen once. What was sequenced was whole blood. These receptors all stem from an adult who was a healthcare worker with PCR-confirmed SARS-CoV-2 infection or an uninfected control (not recorded which).

This clonotype has a count of ten or more. The chain is built from TRBV7-2 and TRBJ2-1; 8 bases are a match to TRBD2. V trimming: 6 bases; J trimming: 5 bases; junction bases outside the gene matches: 12. The CDR3 length is 16 residues. Germline CDR1 and CDR2: SGHTA and FQGNSA. CDR3 sequence (DNA): TGTGCCAGCAGGCGGGAGGCGGCGGTAGGGAACAATGAGCAGTTCTTC. Its protein is CASRREAAVGNNEQFF.

A few counts support this clonotype. This chain uses TRBV11-3 with TRBJ2-5, with a weak D call TRBD1 (5 bases). V was shortened by 5 bases and J by 4 bases, with 14 bases between the two germline ends. The CDR3 contains 14 residues. Germline V CDR1 and CDR2: SGHNT, YENEEA. CDR3 loop: CASSQTGALETQYF. The CDR3 region has the DNA TGTGCCAGCAGCCAGACTGGGGCCTTAGAGACCCAGTACTTC.

This clonotype was counted at least ten times. The V call is TRBV5-6, the J call TRBJ2-3, with a tentative D call TRBD2 (6 bases). V lost 1 base to trimming and J lost 1 base, with 13 bases between them. The CDR3 is 16 residues long. Germline CDR1 reads SGHDT; CDR2 reads YYEEEE. CDR3 in amino acids: CASSLTQRVGTDTQYF. As DNA, the CDR3 is TGTGCCAGCAGCTTGACACAGCGGGTTGGCACAGATACGCAGTATTTT.

This clonotype occurred many times. This chain links TRBV2 with TRBJ1-3; D unresolved. Trimming stripped 0 bases from V and 8 bases from J, with 11 bases between. This CDR3 region has 14 residues. Germline V gives CDR1 SNHLY, CDR2 FYNNEI. DNA of the CDR3: TGTGCCAGCAGTGAAGCGCGGGGATCGCACACCATATATTTT. Translating it yields CASSEARGSHTIYF.

This chain connects TRBV29-1 to TRBJ2-7; 8 bases are shared with TRBD1. J gave up 3 bases and V 6 bases, and 10 bases lay outside the gene matches. The CDR3 extends over 14 amino acids. Germline loops: CDR1 SQVTM, CDR2 ANQGSEA. The CDR3 nucleotides are TGCAGCGTAGAAATAACAGGGGGGCACTACGAGCAGTACTTC. It codes for CSVEITGGHYEQYF.

This clonotype was counted many times. This chain joins TRBV6-1 and TRBJ1-1, with a tentative D call TRBD1 (5 bases). V was pared by 7 bases and J by 1 base, with 7 bases between. Germline V gene sequence: CDR1 MNHNS, CDR2 SASEGT. CDR3 size: 12 residues. The CDR3 loop reads CASTRANTEAFF. Written as DNA, the CDR3 is TGTGCCAGCACCAGGGCGAACACTGAAGCTTTCTTT.

The rearrangement uses TRBV6-2 or TRBV6-3 and TRBJ2-1; the match to TRBD2 covers 10 bases. The CDR3 is made up of 15 amino acids. From germline, CDR1 is MNHEY and CDR2 SVGEGT. V was pared by 7 bases and J by 9 bases, with 12 bases of the junction left unmatched. CDR3 sequence (DNA): TGTGCCAGCATCCACGGGGGAGCGGGGGGGTCTGAGCAGTTCTTC. Translation: CASIHGGAGGSEQFF.

This clonotype appeared a few times. This chain joins TRBV5-4 and TRBJ2-7; D may be TRBD1 (6 bases). This CDR3 region has 13 residues. Germline V CDR1 and CDR2: SGHNT, YYREEE (reference sequence). V was clipped by 4 bases and J by 4 bases, with 12 bases between them. The CDR3 nucleotides read TGTGCCAGCAGCCGGTCAGGGGTATACGAGCAGTACTTC. The encoded protein is CASSRSGVYEQYF.

The chain uses TRBV27 and TRBJ1-1, with 9 bases that match TRBD1. Germline V gives CDR1 MNHEY, CDR2 SMNVEV (reference sequence). V lost 7 bases to trimming and J lost 0 bases; unmatched junction nucleotides: 6. This CDR3 region has 15 residues. This CDR3 is CASKRTGVMNTEAFF. Here the CDR3 DNA reads TGTGCCAGCAAAAGGACAGGGGTAATGAACACTGAAGCTTTCTTT.

This clonotype was found a few times. The chain couples TRBV6-2 or TRBV6-3 to TRBJ1-2; 7 positions match TRBD1. The CDR3 extends over 19 amino acids. J was trimmed by 2 bases and V by 0 bases; bases with no gene match: 15. The germline CDR1 and CDR2 sequences are MNHEY and SVGEGT. The CDR3 sequence is CASSYSIRAPKGANYGYTF. The CDR3 region has the DNA TGTGCCAGCAGTTACTCGATCCGGGCCCCGAAGGGGGCCAACTATGGCTACACCTTC.

The chain combines TRBV14 with TRBJ2-1, with TRBD2 as a possible D gene (7 bases). The CDR3 extends over 16 amino acids. Germline CDR1 reads SGHDN; CDR2 reads FVKESK. V lost 4 bases and J lost 4, with 17 bases in between. The CDR3 region has the DNA TGTGCCAGCAGCCTCGGAAGGCGGGGGCGGTACAATGAGCAGTTCTTC. Residues: CASSLGRRGRYNEQFF.

The J gene is TRBJ2-2, the V gene TRBV20-1; no firm D call. The germline V and J ends were trimmed by 0 bases and 2 bases, with 16 bases remaining between them. There are 17 residues in the CDR3. Germline CDR1 DFQATT, CDR2 SNEGSKA (reference sequence). The CDR3 coding sequence is TGCAGTGCTAGAGATCCCAGTTTTAGAGATAACACCGGGGAGCTGTTTTTT. Its protein is CSARDPSFRDNTGELFF.

The CDR3 region has the DNA TGCGCCAGCAGCCAAACTCCAGGACAGGGGTATGGCTACACCTTC. This translates into CASSQTPGQGYGYTF. This chain connects TRBV4-1 to TRBJ1-2; TRBD1 aligns across 9 bases. CDR3 size: 15 residues. CDR1 MGHRA and CDR2 YSYEKL come from the germline V gene. Trimming at V came to 2 bases and at J to 5 bases, leaving 6 bases not matched to a gene.

This clonotype was found once. This sequence joins TRBV12-3 or TRBV12-4 and TRBJ2-3; 11 positions match TRBD2. This CDR3 has 18 amino acids. Losses at the gene ends were 2 bases for V and 0 bases for J; bases not matched to a gene: 7. Here the CDR3 reads CASSLRMTSGDSTDTQYF. CDR3 in DNA: TGTGCCAGCAGTTTAAGGATGACTAGCGGGGACAGCACAGATACGCAGTATTTT.

The chain joins TRBV6-2 or TRBV6-3 to TRBJ2-1, with 7 bases lining up with TRBD2. This CDR3 has 14 amino acids. Germline V gene data show CDR1 as MNHEY and CDR2 as SVGEGT. The J segment lost 10 bases and the V segment lost 5 bases, leaving 11 bases of the junction unmatched. CDR3 in DNA: TGTGCCAGCAGTCCCATTGGGGGAGGGTGGGAGCAGTTCTTC. This translates into CASSPIGGGWEQFF.